The next 28 T cell receptor beta chains were all read from a single sample in a study of pediatric ulcerative colitis. Rectal tissue came from one to two pinch biopsies taken at colonoscopy. Assay: immunoSEQ multiplex PCR; the TCRdb copy retains only in-frame clones and omits some. Of 16,000 or so clones listed, under 75% are singletons. Sequencing was done on a sample of gut tissue. The receptors here all came from a boy aged 5-17 years with moderate ulcerative colitis.

The chain recombines TRBV7-9 with TRBJ1-6; D is unresolved. V was clipped by 2 bases and J by 3 bases, with 8 bases between them. CDR1 and CDR2 from the germline V gene are SEHNR and FQNEAQ (reference sequence). The length of the CDR3 is 15 residues. The CDR3 DNA sequence: TGTGCCAGCAGCTTAAACCGGGACTATAATTCACCCCTCCACTTT. Its translation is CASSLNRDYNSPLHF.

This sequence joins TRBV6-1 and TRBJ2-7; 9 bases line up with TRBD2. The CDR3 extends over 14 amino acids. Germline V gives CDR1 MNHNS, CDR2 SASEGT. J lost 4 bases, V lost 6 bases, and 7 bases had no gene match. CDR3 sequence (DNA): TGTGCCAGCAGCGTAGCGGGGGAGTCATACGAGCAGTACTTC. It codes for CASSVAGESYEQYF.

The chain employs TRBV7-8 and TRBJ1-5; a weak D match, TRBD1 (5 bases). Trimming took 6 bases from V and 2 from J, leaving 17 bases between them. Germline V gene sequence: CDR1 SGHVS, CDR2 FQNEAQ. This CDR3 comprises 16 residues. CDR3 nucleotides: TGTGCCAGCAGTAGGGCGGGACTTAGGGGCAATCAGCCCCAGCATTTT. This sequence encodes CASSRAGLRGNQPQHF.

The chain carries TRBV29-1 and TRBJ1-5; 10 nucleotides agree with TRBD1. V lost 4 bases, J lost 6 bases, and 6 bases stayed unmatched. The germline gives CDR1 SQVTM, CDR2 ANQGSEA. This CDR3 spans 14 amino acids. Written as DNA, the CDR3 is TGCAGCGTTGTAGACAGGGGGCCTGCTCAGCCCCAGCATTTT. Translating gives CSVVDRGPAQPQHF.

The chain employs TRBV11-3 and TRBJ2-1, with D possibly being TRBD1 or TRBD2 (5 bases each). Germline CDR1 and CDR2: SGHNT and YENEEA. The CDR3 is 11 residues long. With 5 bases removed from V and 16 bases from J, the gap between germline ends came to 15 bases. CDR3 coding DNA: TGTGCCAGCAGCCGGGACCGCCTGGTATTCTTC. Amino acids: CASSRDRLVFF. Full variable domain (rest looked up from reference TRBV11-3 and TRBJ2-1): EAGVVQSPRYKIIEKKQPVAFWCNPISGHNTLYWYLQNLGQGPELLIRYENEEAVDDSQLPKDRFSAERLKGVDSTLKIQPAELGDSAVYLCASSRDRLVFFGPGTRLTVL.

This clone was detected once. The chain is built from TRBV14 and TRBJ2-3, with D unclear. Trimming left V 4 bases short and J 10 bases short, with 15 bases between. This CDR3 contains 13 residues. Looked up from germline, CDR1 is SGHDN and CDR2 is FVKESK. CDR3 DNA: TGTGCCAGCAGCCCGGGCCTGGGTCGGCCGCAGTATTTT. It specifies CASSPGLGRPQYF.

The chain is built from TRBV7-9 and TRBJ1-1; no clear D. Looked up from germline, CDR1 is SEHNR and CDR2 is FQNEAQ (reference sequence). V was cut by 1 base and J by 10 bases, with 10 bases left in between. The CDR3 contains 12 residues. The DNA of the CDR3 is TGTGCCAGCAGCTTAGATATTTCCGGAGCTTTCTTT. It encodes CASSLDISGAFF. The full variable domain, with the rest looked up from reference TRBV7-9 and TRBJ1-1, is DTGVSQNPRHKITKRGQNVTFRCDPISEHNRLYWYRQTLGQGPEFLTYFQNEAQLEKSRLLSDRFSAERPKGSFSTLEIQRTEQGDSAMYLCASSLDISGAFFGQGTRLTVV.

The J gene is TRBJ2-2, the V gene TRBV29-1, with 13 bases fitting TRBD2. V gave up 6 bases and J gave up 8 bases; unmatched junction bases: 9. Germline CDR1 and CDR2: SQVTM and ANQGSEA. The CDR3 totals 15 residues. CDR3 amino acids: CSVILGLAGEGELFF. CDR3 DNA: TGCAGCGTGATCCTAGGACTAGCGGGAGAGGGGGAGCTGTTTTTT.

The chain carries TRBV6-6 and TRBJ1-5, with D tentatively TRBD1 (5 bases). V was shortened by 7 bases and J by 4 bases, with 17 bases between the two germline ends. CDR3 length equals 15 residues. Germline lookup yields CDR1 MNHNY and CDR2 SVGAGI (reference sequence). CDR3 sequence (DNA): TGTGCCAGCACTACTACAGGAGGGGTTAATCAGCCCCAGCATTTT. Its translation: CASTTTGGVNQPQHF.

J is TRBJ1-2 and V is TRBV6-5; D is unclear. This CDR3 is built from 12 residues. CDR1 and CDR2 from the germline V gene are MNHEY and SVGAGI. The V gene lost 4 bases and the J gene lost 0 bases, with 3 bases spanning the gap. The CDR3 region is CASSSTNYGYTF. The DNA of the CDR3 is TGTGCCAGCAGTTCTACTAACTATGGCTACACCTTC.

The rearrangement joins TRBV25-1 to TRBJ1-1; D is ambiguous. V gave up 1 base and J gave up 5 bases, with 17 bases separating them. CDR1 is MGHDK and CDR2 is SYGVNS in the germline V gene. The CDR3 is 16 amino acids. The CDR3 DNA sequence: TGTGCCAGCAGTGAATTCAGAAGGTTACAGCCTACTGAAGCTTTCTTT. Amino acids: CASSEFRRLQPTEAFF.

The V and J genes are TRBV5-8 and TRBJ1-4; TRBD1 aligns across 7 bases. Trimming took 3 bases from V and 2 from J; bases not matched to a gene: 4. This CDR3 comprises 15 residues. Germline assignment: CDR1 SGHTS and CDR2 YDEGEE. The CDR3, as DNA: TGTGCCAGCAGCTCTACAGGGGCCACTAATGAAAAACTGTTTTTT. Translation: CASSSTGATNEKLFF.

V is TRBV5-6 and J is TRBJ2-3, with a possible D match to TRBD2 (6 bases). The CDR3 runs 15 residues. Trimming stripped 0 bases from V and 2 bases from J, with 10 bases between. Per the germline V gene, CDR1 is SGHDT and CDR2 is YYEEEE. CDR3 bases: TGTGCCAGCAGCTTGGAGGGAGGAACCACAGATACGCAGTATTTT. Translated: CASSLEGGTTDTQYF.

The V call is TRBV9, the J call TRBJ1-4; D perhaps matches TRBD1 (5 bases). CDR1 and CDR2 from the germline V gene are SGDLS and YYNGEE. The CDR3 covers 15 residues. Between the trimmed V and J ends, which lost 0 bases and 4 bases, there was a span of 10 bases. The CDR3 here is CASSVDTGYNEKLFF. DNA of the CDR3: TGTGCCAGCAGCGTAGATACAGGTTATAATGAAAAACTGTTTTTT.

This chain joins TRBV27 and TRBJ1-2; 7 nucleotides align to TRBD1. From germline, CDR1 is MNHEY and CDR2 SMNVEV (reference sequence). The CDR3 loop spans 14 amino acids. J lost 8 bases, V lost 6 bases, and 12 bases had no gene match. The CDR3 coding sequence is TGTGCCAGCAGCCCCTACGACAGGGCTAACGGCTACACCTTC. It encodes CASSPYDRANGYTF.

V usage is TRBV18 and J usage is TRBJ2-7; the D is unclear. Deletions cut 3 bases from V and 0 bases from J, with 18 bases between. The germline V gene has CDR1 KGHSH and CDR2 LQKENI. The CDR3 contains 17 residues. The CDR3 here is CASSPPWAELSSYEQYF. The DNA for the CDR3 is TGTGCCAGCTCACCCCCGTGGGCAGAGCTTAGCTCCTACGAGCAGTACTTC.

The genes are TRBV7-2 and TRBJ1-3; D not resolved. CDR1 and CDR2 from the germline V gene are SGHTA and FQGNSA. V shed 8 bases and J shed 3 bases, with 11 bases lying between them. This CDR3 has 13 amino acids. CDR3 bases: TGTGCCAGCTCCAGCGGGGATGGAAACACCATATATTTT. This gives the protein CASSSGDGNTIYF.

The J gene is TRBJ2-5, the V gene TRBV7-6, with D perhaps TRBD2 (6 bases). The CDR3 is made up of 15 amino acids. CDR1 and CDR2 (germline): SGHVS, FNYEAQ. V was shortened by 5 bases and J by 1 base, with 14 bases between the two germline ends. As DNA, the CDR3 is TGTGCCAGCAGCGCCTCCGGGAGTGTCCAAGAGACCCAGTACTTC. It translates to CASSASGSVQETQYF.

V gene TRBV2 combines with J gene TRBJ1-2, with 9 bases matching TRBD1. The V and J ends lost 6 bases and 4 bases, in that order; junction bases with no gene match: 3. The CDR3 is 13 amino acids. In germline, CDR1 is SNHLY, CDR2 FYNNEI. CDR3 loop: CASSPGQGYGYTF. The CDR3 DNA reads TGTGCCAGCAGCCCGGGACAGGGCTATGGCTACACCTTC.

V is TRBV7-2 and J is TRBJ2-3; a weak D match, TRBD1 (5 bases). The V and J ends lost 0 bases and 3 bases respectively, with 13 bases between them. The germline V gene encodes CDR1 SGHTA and CDR2 FQGNSA. The CDR3 runs 16 residues. CDR3 coding DNA: TGTGCCAGCAGCTTAGCCCAGGGTATAGGGACAGATACGCAGTATTTT. It is translated as CASSLAQGIGTDTQYF.

The chain carries TRBV19 and TRBJ2-1; D might be TRBD2 (5 bases). Germline V gene sequence: CDR1 LNHDA, CDR2 SQIVND (reference sequence). The V end lost 5 bases, the J end lost 9 bases, and 17 bases lay between the germline ends. This CDR3 has 14 residues. CDR3 bases: TGTGCCAGTAGTTTCGACTCCCGGGGTGGTGAGCAGTTCTTC. Its protein product is CASSFDSRGGEQFF.

This clone has more than one count but fewer than ten. The chain employs TRBV2 and TRBJ2-7; no reliable D call. Trimming stripped 6 bases from V and 5 bases from J, with 14 bases between. Germline V lookup: CDR1 SNHLY, CDR2 FYNNEI. This CDR3 has 13 amino acids. The CDR3 DNA reads TGTGCCAGCAGCCCAAACCTAGTACACGAGCAGTACTTC. Its protein product is CASSPNLVHEQYF. Using reference TRBV2 and TRBJ2-7 for the parts outside the CDR3, the full variable domain is EPEVTQTPSHQVTQMGQEVILRCVPISNHLYFYWYRQILGQKVEFLVSFYNNEISEKSEIFDDQFSVERPDGSNFTLKIRSTKLEDSAMYFCASSPNLVHEQYFGPGTRLTVT.

This chain connects TRBV2 to TRBJ1-3; D might be TRBD1 (5 bases). V lost 6 bases and J lost 3, with 15 bases in between. Germline V gene data show CDR1 as SNHLY and CDR2 as FYNNEI. The CDR3 loop spans 15 amino acids. The CDR3 region has the DNA TGTGCCAGCAGAACTGGGGCGGGGAGTGGAAACACCATATATTTT. The encoded protein is CASRTGAGSGNTIYF. Full variable domain (missing parts from reference TRBV2 and TRBJ1-3): EPEVTQTPSHQVTQMGQEVILRCVPISNHLYFYWYRQILGQKVEFLVSFYNNEISEKSEIFDDQFSVERPDGSNFTLKIRSTKLEDSAMYFCASRTGAGSGNTIYFGEGSWLTVV.

This chain uses TRBV30 with TRBJ1-5; the D gene is possibly TRBD1 (5 bases). CDR1 and CDR2 from the germline V gene are GTSNPN and SVGIG (reference sequence). The CDR3 loop spans 13 amino acids. V lost 8 bases and J lost 6, with 17 bases in between. CDR3 coding DNA: TGTGCCGGCGACGGGGGGGGTGGTCAGCCCCAGCATTTT. This gives the protein CAGDGGGGQPQHF. The full variable domain, rest sourced from reference TRBV30 and TRBJ1-5, is SQTIHQWPATLVQPVGSPLSLECTVEGTSNPNLYWYRQAAGRGLQLLFYSVGIGQISSEVPQNLSASRPQDRQFILSSKKLLLSDSGFYLCAGDGGGGQPQHFGDGTRLSIL.

A note on this clone: One junction end disagrees with the germline gene, perhaps due to a read error. The chain uses TRBV13 and TRBJ1-1; D is unclear. Per germline, CDR1 PRHDT and CDR2 FYEKMQ (reference sequence). This CDR3 comprises 14 residues. CDR3 sequence: CASNLRASHTEAFF. The CDR3 nucleotides read TGTGCCAGCAACTTAAGGGCAAGCCACACTGAAGCTTTCTTT.

This chain connects TRBV7-2 to TRBJ2-7, with 11 bases that match TRBD2. After removal of 4 bases from V and 5 bases from J, the junction contained 4 bases not matched to a gene. This CDR3 region has 14 residues. The germline gives CDR1 SGHTA, CDR2 FQGNSA. CDR3 protein: CASSSTSGSDEQYF. CDR3 DNA: TGTGCCAGCAGCTCCACTAGCGGGAGTGACGAGCAGTACTTC.

The CDR3 spells CASSPRLAGVSDTQYF. CDR3 bases: TGTGCCAGCAGCCCCAGACTAGCGGGAGTATCTGATACGCAGTATTTT. This rearrangement joins TRBV7-8 to TRBJ2-3, with 12 bases that match TRBD2. The CDR3 is 16 amino acids. Germline CDR1 is SGHVS and CDR2 is FQNEAQ. J gave up 6 bases and V 5 bases, and 9 bases lay outside the gene matches.

The chain has TRBV28 and TRBJ2-1; maybe TRBD1 (6 bases). The CDR3 is 13 amino acids. Trimming took 2 bases from V and 12 from J, leaving 14 bases between them. Germline V gives CDR1 MDHEN, CDR2 SYDVKM. This CDR3 reads CASSLDEGVRQFF. Here the CDR3 DNA reads TGTGCCAGCAGTTTAGATGAGGGGGTTCGGCAGTTCTTC.